A single sample is the source of the 25 T cell receptor beta chains below, sequenced in a study of blood T cells in healthy people across ages. A second about 7 to 11 cycle PCR used barcoded and J-beta primers. MiXCR was run by TCRdb on the 5' RACE reads, yielding one entry per CDR3 protein. The sample yields over a million distinct CDR3 sequences, 59% seen once. The specimen was blood. Receptors were obtained from a man aged 18-30 years in good health.

This clonotype has only a few counts. The chain recombines TRBV27 with TRBJ1-1, with a possible D match to TRBD1 (5 bases). The V end lost 2 bases, the J end lost 4 bases, and 14 bases lay between the germline ends. The CDR3 runs 15 residues. Germline values: CDR1 MNHEY, CDR2 SMNVEV (reference sequence). This chain's CDR3 is CASSLIFAGGTEAFF. For the CDR3, the DNA is TGTGCCAGCAGTTTAATTTTTGCGGGGGGCACTGAAGCTTTCTTT.

The genes are TRBV4-2 and TRBJ2-1, with a possible D match to TRBD1 (5 bases). Germline lookup yields CDR1 LGHNA and CDR2 YNFKEQ. The CDR3 totals 14 residues. The V and J ends lost 0 bases and 7 bases respectively, with 10 bases between them. The CDR3, as DNA: TGTGCCAGCAGCCAAGATACAGGAAGAAATGAGCAGTTCTTC. Translation: CASSQDTGRNEQFF.

The chain uses TRBV19 and TRBJ1-2; 7 nucleotides match TRBD1. Germline CDR1 and CDR2: LNHDA and SQIVND (reference sequence). After removal of 3 bases from V and 4 bases from J, the junction contained 8 bases not matched to a gene. CDR3 length: 15 amino acids. The CDR3 bases are TGTGCCAGTAGTATTGGGCAGGGGGTAGTCTATGGCTACACCTTC. It specifies CASSIGQGVVYGYTF.

This chain connects TRBV3-1 to TRBJ2-4, with a possible D match to TRBD2 (6 bases). The germline V and J ends were trimmed by 4 bases and 5 bases, with 15 bases remaining between them. CDR1 LGHDT and CDR2 YNNKEL come from the germline V gene (reference sequence). The CDR3 totals 15 residues. The CDR3 nucleotides are TGTGCCAGCAGCCGGGGGACTCGAGGTCAAAACATTCAGTACTTC. This gives the protein CASSRGTRGQNIQYF.

The chain links TRBV20-1 to TRBJ1-4; no clear D gene. Germline-derived CDR1 and CDR2 are DFQATT and SNEGSKA (reference sequence). This CDR3 is built from 12 residues. Trimming left V 4 bases short and J 8 bases short, with 11 bases between. In nucleotides, the CDR3 is TGCAGTGCTAACCAGATTCGCGAAAAACTGTTTTTT. Translated: CSANQIREKLFF.

This chain joins TRBV2 and TRBJ2-7, with 7 bases identical to TRBD1. The germline CDR1 and CDR2 sequences are SNHLY and FYNNEI. This CDR3 comprises 16 residues. After removal of 3 bases from V and 3 bases from J, the junction contained 11 bases not matched to a gene. In DNA form, the CDR3 reads TGTGCCAGCAGTGAGACAGGGATCTTTTCAATCTACGAGCAGTACTTC. This sequence encodes CASSETGIFSIYEQYF.

This chain links TRBV4-1 with TRBJ2-7; possibly TRBD2 for D (6 bases). Germline V gene lookup returns CDR1 MGHRA and CDR2 YSYEKL. Between the trimmed V and J ends, which lost 1 base and 1 base, there was a span of 8 bases. The CDR3 sequence is 14 residues long. CDR3 in DNA: TGCGCCAGCAGCCAAGCGGCGGGATCCTACGAGCAGTACTTC. Protein sequence: CASSQAAGSYEQYF.

In its sample, this clonotype was seen once. This chain uses TRBV6-6 with TRBJ1-1, with D unresolved. Germline V gives CDR1 MNHNY, CDR2 SVGAGI (reference sequence). CDR3 length: 15 residues. The ends were cut back, 2 bases at V and 1 base at J, with 11 bases in the middle. The CDR3 sequence is CASSYRPTSNTEAFF. For the CDR3, the DNA is TGTGCCAGCAGTTACAGACCGACCTCGAACACTGAAGCTTTCTTT.

In its sample, this clonotype was seen a few times. The rearrangement joins TRBV29-1 to TRBJ2-7; maybe TRBD1 (5 bases). V lost 1 base to trimming and J lost 3 bases, with 7 bases between them. This CDR3 is built from 12 residues. Germline V lookup: CDR1 SQVTM, CDR2 ANQGSEA. CDR3 loop: CSVEADNYEQYF. The CDR3 DNA is TGCAGCGTTGAAGCGGACAACTACGAGCAGTACTTC.

This clonotype was seen only a few times. The chain joins TRBV6-2 or TRBV6-3 to TRBJ2-3; TRBD2 agrees at 9 bases. There are 14 residues in the CDR3. The J segment lost 2 bases and the V segment lost 6 bases, leaving 3 bases of the junction unmatched. CDR1 is MNHEY, CDR2 SVGEGT, per germline. For the CDR3, the DNA is TGTGCCAGCAGGCGGGGGGGAGACACAGATACGCAGTATTTT. It encodes CASRRGGDTDTQYF.

This clonotype has only a few counts. This chain joins TRBV5-1 and TRBJ1-4; D gene uncertain. The CDR3 has 14 residues. V shed 4 bases and J shed 3 bases, with 10 bases lying between them. CDR1 is SGHRS, CDR2 YFSETQ, per germline. CDR3 sequence (DNA): TGCGCCAGCAGCCTGGTGAGGCCTAATGAAAAACTGTTTTTT. Its translation is CASSLVRPNEKLFF.

This clonotype was detected a few times. The chain has TRBV4-3 and TRBJ1-2; 8 bases map to TRBD1. Unmatched junction bases numbered 8, after V lost 1 base and J lost 7 bases. This CDR3 has 15 amino acids. Germline lookup yields CDR1 LGHNA and CDR2 YSLEER. CDR3 sequence (DNA): TGCGCCAGCAGCCAAGGCGAAAGGACAGGGAGTGGCTACACCTTC. Protein: CASSQGERTGSGYTF.

The chain recombines TRBV28 with TRBJ2-5; a possible D gene is TRBD1 (5 bases). Germline V CDR1 and CDR2: MDHEN, SYDVKM. The CDR3 is made up of 14 amino acids. V lost 2 bases and J 4 bases, leaving 11 bases between the germline ends. This chain's CDR3 is CASSLQGTLETQYF. The CDR3, as DNA: TGTGCCAGCAGTTTACAGGGTACGTTAGAGACCCAGTACTTC. The whole variable domain, remainder taken from reference TRBV28 and TRBJ2-5, is DVKVTQSSRYLVKRTGEKVFLECVQDMDHENMFWYRQDPGLGLRLIYFSYDVKMKEKGDIPEGYSVSREKKERFSLILESASTNQTSMYLCASSLQGTLETQYFGPGTRLLVL.

The chain carries TRBV20-1 and TRBJ1-1, with 9 nucleotides matching TRBD1. Germline V gives CDR1 DFQATT, CDR2 SNEGSKA (reference sequence). The CDR3 loop spans 13 amino acids. Trimming removed 5 bases from V and 3 bases from J; junction bases left unmatched: 4. CDR3 DNA: TGCAGTGCTGGGACAGGGCGGGACACTGAAGCTTTCTTT. It encodes CSAGTGRDTEAFF.

This clonotype has a single count. This sequence joins TRBV28 and TRBJ1-5; a possible D gene is TRBD1 (6 bases). CDR1 MDHEN and CDR2 SYDVKM come from the germline V gene. CDR3 length: 16 amino acids. V gave up 11 bases and J gave up 0 bases, with 20 bases separating them. The CDR3 loop is CAGQRDGSYSNQPQHF. The CDR3 nucleotides are TGTGCCGGACAGCGGGACGGCTCGTATAGCAATCAGCCCCAGCATTTT. The variable domain in full, completed from reference TRBV28 and TRBJ1-5, reads DVKVTQSSRYLVKRTGEKVFLECVQDMDHENMFWYRQDPGLGLRLIYFSYDVKMKEKGDIPEGYSVSREKKERFSLILESASTNQTSMYLCAGQRDGSYSNQPQHFGDGTRLSIL.

V usage is TRBV6-1 and J usage is TRBJ2-3; TRBD1 or TRBD2 may be the D gene (5 bases each). The germline gives CDR1 MNHNS, CDR2 SASEGT. The CDR3 covers 18 residues. The ends were cut back, 6 bases at V and 3 bases at J, with 25 bases in the middle. Here the CDR3 DNA reads TGTGCCAGCAGGGCCCACGGGACCCTAACCAAATCTACAGATACGCAGTATTTT. As protein: CASRAHGTLTKSTDTQYF.

The chain combines TRBV29-1 with TRBJ1-1; the D gene is possibly TRBD1 (5 bases). The germline V gene has CDR1 SQVTM and CDR2 ANQGSEA. The V and J ends lost 1 base and 7 bases respectively, with 19 bases between them. This CDR3 has 15 amino acids. The CDR3, as DNA: TGCAGCGTTGAAGGTAAGGAGGGGAACAAGGATGAAGCTTTCTTT. It yields the protein CSVEGKEGNKDEAFF.

This chain uses TRBV5-6 with TRBJ2-4, with TRBD2 matching 8 bases. The end of the DNA aligns better with TRBJ2-7, so the J call may be wrong. The CDR3 is made up of 20 amino acids. Per germline, CDR1 SGHDT and CDR2 YYEEEE. The CDR3: CASSFGPSGSPALEVYEQYF. The DNA for the CDR3 is TGTGCCAGCAGCTTCGGGCCTAGCGGGTCACCTGCCCTTGAAGTATACGAGCAGTACTTC.

This chain links TRBV20-1 with TRBJ2-3, with 8 nucleotides matching TRBD2. V lost 1 base to trimming and J lost 0 bases; unmatched junction nucleotides: 6. The CDR3 sequence is 16 residues long. From germline, CDR1 is DFQATT and CDR2 SNEGSKA (reference sequence). CDR3 protein: CSARGSSGPSTDTQYF. Written as DNA, the CDR3 is TGCAGTGCTAGAGGCTCTAGCGGGCCCAGCACAGATACGCAGTATTTT.

This chain joins TRBV7-6 and TRBJ1-2, with D unresolved. The CDR3 has 16 residues. Germline V gives CDR1 SGHVS, CDR2 FNYEAQ. Trimming shortened V by 5 bases and J by 0 bases, and 16 bases separated the two germline ends. The CDR3 here is CASSPVARGANYGYTF. CDR3 coding DNA: TGTGCCAGCAGCCCCGTGGCGCGGGGAGCTAACTATGGCTACACCTTC.

This chain uses TRBV10-3 with TRBJ1-2; no definite D call. V was shortened by 10 bases and J by 6 bases, with 21 bases between the two germline ends. The germline V gene has CDR1 ENHRY and CDR2 SYGVKD. The CDR3 is made up of 14 amino acids. CDR3 nucleotides: TGTGCCACCAGGACGGGTGGGCTTACAGATGGCTACACCTTC. This gives the protein CATRTGGLTDGYTF.

This clonotype was observed at least ten times. This chain links TRBV12-3 or TRBV12-4 with TRBJ2-6; D gene uncertain. V gave up 5 bases and J gave up 0 bases, with 8 bases separating them. CDR3 size: 15 residues. The DNA for the CDR3 is TGTGCCAGCAGTCCACAGCCCTCTGGGGCCAACGTCCTGACTTTC. As protein: CASSPQPSGANVLTF.

The gene calls are TRBV20-1 and TRBJ2-3, with D possibly TRBD2 on 6 matching bases. Per germline, CDR1 DFQATT and CDR2 SNEGSKA (reference sequence). V lost 5 bases, J lost 2 bases, and 17 bases lay in between. This CDR3 has 15 amino acids. The CDR3 nucleotides read TGCAGTGCTGTCCGCGGGGCTATACCCACAGATACGCAGTATTTT. It codes for CSAVRGAIPTDTQYF.

The rearrangement joins TRBV20-1 to TRBJ2-5; D might be TRBD1 or TRBD2, each matching 5 bases. The CDR3 spans 12 residues. V lost 5 bases to trimming and J lost 4 bases, with 11 bases between them. CDR1 and CDR2 from the germline V gene are DFQATT and SNEGSKA (reference sequence). CDR3 bases: TGCAGTGCTGGGACGCAGGGAGAGACCCAGTACTTC. Its translation is CSAGTQGETQYF.

This clonotype came up once. In nucleotides, the CDR3 is TGTGCCAGCAAGAGAAATGATCCTAGCTCAATCACAGATACGCAGTATTTT. It specifies CASKRNDPSSITDTQYF. This rearrangement joins TRBV12-3 or TRBV12-4 to TRBJ2-3; the D gene is possibly TRBD2 (5 bases). The germline V and J ends were trimmed by 7 bases and 2 bases, with 22 bases remaining between them. The CDR3 is made up of 17 amino acids.